What follows are 5 T cell receptor beta chains derived from one specimen sequenced in a study of vaccination effects on CD4 cells after COVID-19. Subsequent to a culture period of 10 to 11 days, CD4+ T cells were isolated. As their vaccination, participants received two doses of either BNT162b2 or mRNA-1273. The table came from immunoSEQ multiplex PCR; TCRdb's copy has only in-frame clones and leaves some out. The top ten hold about 2.5% of the sample, which has about 73,000 clones, around 69% seen once. Their specific antigens are unknown. The material sequenced was CD4+ T cells from PBMCs cultured without peptide, taken after COVID-19 vaccination. Receptors originate from a human donor who received a COVID-19 vaccine.

The chain uses TRBV24-1 and TRBJ2-2; 9 positions match TRBD1. This CDR3 is 16 amino acids long. The ends lost 4 bases at V and 4 bases at J; junction bases unmatched: 6. The germline gives CDR1 KGHDR, CDR2 SFDVKD. The CDR3 protein is CATSDPGQGGTGELFF. In DNA, the CDR3 is TGTGCCACCAGTGACCCGGGACAGGGCGGCACCGGGGAGCTGTTTTTT.

This sequence joins TRBV10-1 and TRBJ2-7; D gene ambiguous. The length of the CDR3 is 18 residues. Trimming left V 7 bases short and J 0 bases short, with 25 bases between. The germline V gene encodes CDR1 WNHNN and CDR2 SYGVQD (reference sequence). This CDR3 reads CASKSPLPDNSGSYEQYV. The CDR3 bases are TGCGCCAGCAAATCACCCCTCCCCGACAATTCGGGCTCCTACGAGCAGTACGTC.

The sample holds a few counts of this clone. The chain carries TRBV2 and TRBJ1-3, with 7 bases lining up with TRBD1. Germline CDR1 is SNHLY and CDR2 is FYNNEI. The CDR3 consists of 15 residues. Germline trimming cut 7 bases from V and 0 bases from J; bases unmatched to any gene: 6. The CDR3: CASTRQGISGNTIYF. CDR3 DNA sequence: TGTGCCAGCACCCGACAGGGCATCTCTGGAAACACCATATATTTT.

This clone turned up a few times. The chain is built from TRBV6-2 or TRBV6-3 and TRBJ1-3; no firm D call. The length of the CDR3 is 11 residues. Trimming took off 2 bases at V and 8 bases at J, with 4 bases between the two ends. CDR1 is MNHEY and CDR2 is SVGEGT in the germline V gene. CDR3 residues: CASSYVYTIYF. CDR3 sequence (DNA): TGTGCCAGCAGTTACGTCTACACCATATATTTT.

This clone has only one observation. V is TRBV7-2 and J is TRBJ1-6; unclear D gene. V was clipped by 4 bases and J by 9 bases, with 13 bases between them. The germline V gene has CDR1 SGHTA and CDR2 FQGNSA. This CDR3 region has 14 residues. The CDR3 sequence: CASSYDTDGSPLHF. CDR3 DNA: TGTGCCAGCAGCTATGACACGGACGGTTCACCCCTCCACTTT.